The T cell receptor beta chain described here comes from a study of OX40 agonist ivuxolimab in advanced cancers. As for the study in general: Prior anti-PD-1, anti-PD-L1 or anti-CTLA-4 therapy did not bar entry, and more than 35% had some.

The table lists this clone with a few counts. Trimming took 4 bases from V and 4 from J, leaving 8 bases between them. Germline V gene lookup returns CDR1 SEHNR and CDR2 FQNEAQ (reference sequence). The CDR3 sequence is 13 residues long. The data were produced by immunoSEQ multiplex PCR, yet TCRdb's version contains in-frame clones alone and is incomplete. The sample has about 110,000 clones, approximately 89% seen once; the top ten hold under 0.85%. The J gene is TRBJ1-5, the V gene TRBV7-9; D perhaps matches TRBD1 (6 bases). This receptor was obtained from an adult with an advanced solid tumor such as melanoma, head and neck, liver or kidney cancer. Material: CD4+ or CD8+ T cells sorted from blood, obtained in a trial of the OX40 agonist ivuxolimab. CDR3 protein: CASSWTDNQPQHF. The CDR3 DNA reads TGTGCCAGCAGCTGGACAGATAATCAGCCCCAGCATTTT. Using reference TRBV7-9 and TRBJ1-5 for the parts outside the CDR3, the full variable domain is DTGVSQNPRHKITKRGQNVTFRCDPISEHNRLYWYRQTLGQGPEFLTYFQNEAQLEKSRLLSDRFSAERPKGSFSTLEIQRTEQGDSAMYLCASSWTDNQPQHFGDGTRLSIL.